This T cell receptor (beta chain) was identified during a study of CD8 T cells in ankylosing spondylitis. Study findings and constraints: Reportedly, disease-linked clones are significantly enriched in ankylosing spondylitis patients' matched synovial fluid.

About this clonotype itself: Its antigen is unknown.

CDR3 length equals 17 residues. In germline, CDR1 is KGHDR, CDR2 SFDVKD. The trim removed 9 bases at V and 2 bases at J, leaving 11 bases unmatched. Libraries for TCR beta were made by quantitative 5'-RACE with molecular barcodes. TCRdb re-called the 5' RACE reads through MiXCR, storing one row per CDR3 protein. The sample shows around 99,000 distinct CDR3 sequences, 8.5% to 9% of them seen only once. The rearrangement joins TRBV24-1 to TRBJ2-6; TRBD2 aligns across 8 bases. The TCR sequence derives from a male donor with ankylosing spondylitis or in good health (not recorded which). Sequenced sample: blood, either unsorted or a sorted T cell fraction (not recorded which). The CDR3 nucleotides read TGTGCCACCTCCGGGACTAGGGTTGGAGCTGGGGCCAACGTCCTGACTTTC. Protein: CATSGTRVGAGANVLTF.